This TCR beta chain was sequenced for a study of blood T cell repertoires in COVID-19. The wider study: Some COVID-19 samples were acute and others convalescent; all came from the United States, Italy and Spain. The cDNA or gDNA used as material had been derived from T cells, B-cell-depleted T cells, or PBMCs.

V was cut by 7 bases and J by 2 bases, with 17 bases left in between. The CDR3 covers 15 residues. Germline V gene sequence: CDR1 MNHEY, CDR2 SVGAGI. Original processing notes: Nucleated cell counts were estimated from reference gene primer amplification. The table came from immunoSEQ multiplex PCR; TCRdb's copy has only in-frame clones and leaves some out. V and J calls and clone size follow that table, whereas D and trimming were derived from the DNA. The table shows about 120,000 clones, with approximately 90% occurring only once. The sample comprised peripheral blood. This TCR was recovered from a woman aged 45-59 years with acute or convalescent COVID-19. J is TRBJ1-1 and V is TRBV6-5; D call uncertain. CDR3 in amino acids: CASISGRLTNTEAFF. The CDR3 DNA sequence: TGTGCCAGCATAAGTGGCAGGTTGACCAACACTGAAGCTTTCTTT.